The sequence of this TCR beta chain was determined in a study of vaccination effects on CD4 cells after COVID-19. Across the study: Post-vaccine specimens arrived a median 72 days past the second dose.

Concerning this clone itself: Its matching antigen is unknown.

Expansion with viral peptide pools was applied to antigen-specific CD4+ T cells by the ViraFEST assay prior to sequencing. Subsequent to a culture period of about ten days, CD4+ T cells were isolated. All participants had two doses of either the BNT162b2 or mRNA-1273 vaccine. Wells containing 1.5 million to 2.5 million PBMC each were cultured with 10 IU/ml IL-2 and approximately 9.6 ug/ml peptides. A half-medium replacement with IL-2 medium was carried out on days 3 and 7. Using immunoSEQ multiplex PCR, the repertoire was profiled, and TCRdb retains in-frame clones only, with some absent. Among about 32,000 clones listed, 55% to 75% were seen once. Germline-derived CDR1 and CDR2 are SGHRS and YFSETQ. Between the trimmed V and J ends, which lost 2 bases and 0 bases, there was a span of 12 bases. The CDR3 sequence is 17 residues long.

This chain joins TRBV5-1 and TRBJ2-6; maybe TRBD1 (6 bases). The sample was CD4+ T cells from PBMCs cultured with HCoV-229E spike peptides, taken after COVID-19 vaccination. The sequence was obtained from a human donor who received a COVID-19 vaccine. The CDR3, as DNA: TGCGCCAGCAGCTTACGACAGGCGTTCTCTGGGGCCAACGTCCTGACTTTC. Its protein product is CASSLRQAFSGANVLTF.